The 30 T cell receptor beta chains listed next were all sequenced from one sample in a study of blood T cell repertoires in COVID-19. Profiled with immunoSEQ multiplex PCR; TCRdb holds only in-frame clones, not every one. The repertoire holds a few hundred thousand clones, with about 86% as singletons. The material sequenced was PBMCs or T cells enriched from blood (not recorded which). The receptors shown here come from a man aged 50-60 years who had recovered from COVID-19.

The chain recombines TRBV5-4 with TRBJ1-4; the D is unclear. Trimming shortened V by 1 base and J by 8 bases, and 12 bases separated the two germline ends. Germline loops: CDR1 SGHNT, CDR2 YYREEE (reference sequence). CDR3 length equals 14 residues. This CDR3 reads CASSLRGFGEKLFF. The CDR3 DNA sequence: TGTGCCAGCAGCTTGCGAGGGTTTGGGGAAAAACTGTTTTTT.

CDR3 DNA sequence: TGTGCCAGTAGTAATCTTGGCGGGACGAGCACAGATACGCAGTATTTT. The encoded protein is CASSNLGGTSTDTQYF. This sequence joins TRBV19 and TRBJ2-3; possibly TRBD2 for D (6 bases). The CDR3 extends over 16 amino acids. Germline V gives CDR1 LNHDA, CDR2 SQIVND (reference sequence). V was trimmed by 4 bases and J by 0 bases, leaving 14 bases between them.

The chain is built from TRBV2 and TRBJ1-2; 9 positions agree with TRBD1. The CDR3 runs to 19 residues. Germline CDR1 reads SNHLY; CDR2 reads FYNNEI. Losses at the gene ends were 1 base for V and 0 bases for J; bases not matched to a gene: 12. The CDR3 region is CASSEVLRDRVTSNYGYTF. Written as DNA, the CDR3 is TGTGCCAGCAGTGAAGTCCTCCGGGACAGGGTTACTTCTAACTATGGCTACACCTTC.

This chain uses TRBV5-4 with TRBJ2-3, with TRBD1 as a possible D gene (7 bases). V shed 4 bases and J shed 7 bases, with 19 bases lying between them. This CDR3 is 15 amino acids long. Germline values: CDR1 SGHNT, CDR2 YYREEE (reference sequence). The CDR3 protein is CASSLAGQSSYTQYF. The CDR3 DNA reads TGTGCCAGCAGCCTTGCGGGACAGAGTAGTTATACGCAGTATTTT.

This chain connects TRBV19 to TRBJ1-3; 7 bases are shared with TRBD1. Unmatched junction bases numbered 4, after V lost 5 bases and J lost 0 bases. Germline values: CDR1 LNHDA, CDR2 SQIVND (reference sequence). This CDR3 has 15 residues. CDR3: CASSVGQFSGNTIYF. The CDR3 DNA is TGTGCCAGTAGTGTGGGACAGTTCTCTGGAAACACCATATATTTT.

J is TRBJ1-1 and V is TRBV6-5, with 12 positions matching TRBD1. From germline, CDR1 is MNHEY and CDR2 SVGAGI. The junction had 4 bases not matched to a gene; V was cut back by 6 bases and J by 8 bases. The CDR3 extends over 13 amino acids. The CDR3 protein is CASRGQGAREAFF. CDR3 bases: TGTGCCAGCAGGGGACAGGGGGCGAGGGAAGCTTTCTTT.

The chain couples TRBV5-1 to TRBJ2-3; 14 bases map to TRBD2. The V and J ends lost 1 base and 5 bases, in that order; junction bases with no gene match: 9. Germline values: CDR1 SGHRS, CDR2 YFSETQ. This CDR3 region has 18 residues. The CDR3 bases are TGCGCCAGCAGCTTGTACCCCCCGACTAGCGGGAGGGTAGATACGCAGTATTTT. Its protein is CASSLYPPTSGRVDTQYF.

CDR3 coding DNA: TGTGCCAGTAGTATCTCCCCGGGAACTAGCACAGATACGCAGTATTTT. It specifies CASSISPGTSTDTQYF. J is TRBJ2-3 and V is TRBV19, with D tentatively TRBD2 (5 bases). Trimming left V 3 bases short and J 0 bases short, with 13 bases between. The CDR3 has 16 amino acids. Germline V lookup: CDR1 LNHDA, CDR2 SQIVND (reference sequence).

This chain links TRBV14 with TRBJ2-7; a possible D gene is TRBD1 (7 bases). V gave up 4 bases and J gave up 0 bases, with 13 bases separating them. CDR3 length equals 15 residues. CDR1 and CDR2 (germline): SGHDN, FVKESK. The CDR3 spells CASSRGTAGSYEQYF. In nucleotides, the CDR3 is TGTGCCAGCAGCCGCGGGACAGCCGGCTCCTACGAGCAGTACTTC.

V and J are TRBV6-5 and TRBJ1-2; D is ambiguous. The CDR3 has 14 amino acids. Trimming stripped 2 bases from V and 8 bases from J, with 15 bases between. CDR1 and CDR2 from the germline V gene are MNHEY and SVGAGI. The CDR3 DNA reads as TGTGCCAGCAGTTACCCTGACCCGGCGGAGGGCTACACCTTC. Its translation: CASSYPDPAEGYTF.

The J gene is TRBJ1-2, the V gene TRBV15; tentative D call: TRBD1 (5 bases). The CDR3 covers 14 residues. CDR1 is LNHNV and CDR2 is YYDKDF in the germline V gene (reference sequence). Between the trimmed V and J ends, which lost 1 base and 4 bases, there was a span of 10 bases. This chain's CDR3 is CATSRVGRVYGYTF. DNA for the CDR3: TGTGCCACCAGCAGAGTAGGCAGGGTCTATGGCTACACCTTC.

The chain uses TRBV2 and TRBJ2-3, with D unresolved. This CDR3 spans 12 amino acids. Germline V gene data show CDR1 as SNHLY and CDR2 as FYNNEI. Trimming removed 5 bases at V and 6 bases at J, with 9 bases between. In DNA, the CDR3 is TGTGCCAGCAGTCCGCTAGAGGATACGCAGTATTTT. Its translation is CASSPLEDTQYF.

This clone has at least ten counts. The chain recombines TRBV7-3 with TRBJ1-2; possibly TRBD1 for D (6 bases). Germline values: CDR1 SGHTA, CDR2 FQGTGA. The CDR3 extends over 16 amino acids. The V end was cut by 5 bases, the J end by 7 bases, with 23 bases between. The CDR3 nucleotides are TGTGCCAGCAGCCCCGGGGGAGCGGGGGGCAGCGGTGGCTACACCTTC. The encoded protein is CASSPGGAGGSGGYTF.

The J gene is TRBJ1-6, the V gene TRBV28, with D perhaps matching TRBD1 (6 bases). The CDR3 is made up of 15 amino acids. The V end lost 1 base, the J end lost 13 bases, and 17 bases lay between the germline ends. Germline loops: CDR1 MDHEN, CDR2 SYDVKM. In DNA, the CDR3 is TGTGCCAGCAGTTTATCAAGGAGCCGGGGGGCGCCCCTCCACTTT. It yields the protein CASSLSRSRGAPLHF. Variable domain in full (rest from reference TRBV28 and TRBJ1-6): DVKVTQSSRYLVKRTGEKVFLECVQDMDHENMFWYRQDPGLGLRLIYFSYDVKMKEKGDIPEGYSVSREKKERFSLILESASTNQTSMYLCASSLSRSRGAPLHFGNGTRLTVT.

Relative to its sample, this clone is medium-sized. V and J are TRBV5-1 and TRBJ1-2; D possibly corresponds to TRBD1 (6 bases). Looked up from germline, CDR1 is SGHRS and CDR2 is YFSETQ. Between the trimmed V and J ends, which lost 6 bases and 8 bases, there was a span of 14 bases. The CDR3 has 12 amino acids. CDR3 DNA: TGCGCCAGCAACGAAGGGGGGGAAGGCTACACCTTC. Translated: CASNEGGEGYTF. The full variable domain, rest sourced from reference TRBV5-1 and TRBJ1-2, is KAGVTQTPRYLIKTRGQQVTLSCSPISGHRSVSWYQQTPGQGLQFLFEYFSETQRNKGNFPGRFSGRQFSNSRSEMNVSTLELGDSALYLCASNEGGEGYTFGSGTRLTVV.

V and J are TRBV30 and TRBJ1-4; D perhaps matches TRBD1 (6 bases). V dropped 7 bases and J dropped 4 bases, with 10 bases sitting between them. CDR3 length: 12 amino acids. CDR1 is GTSNPN and CDR2 is SVGIG in the germline V gene (reference sequence). The DNA of the CDR3 is TGTGCCTCTCGGACAGTTAATGAAAAACTGTTTTTT. The encoded protein is CASRTVNEKLFF.

The rearrangement links TRBV20-1 to TRBJ2-5, with D unclear. Trimming stripped 6 bases from V and 4 bases from J, with 9 bases between. The CDR3 is 11 residues long. CDR1 DFQATT and CDR2 SNEGSKA come from the germline V gene (reference sequence). CDR3 in amino acids: CSASLSETQYF. In DNA, the CDR3 is TGCAGTGCGAGTTTATCAGAGACCCAGTACTTC.

The chain employs TRBV5-1 and TRBJ2-3, with 9 bases identical to TRBD2. The germline V gene encodes CDR1 SGHRS and CDR2 YFSETQ. Trimming cost V 2 bases and J 2 bases; bases outside gene matches: 6. This CDR3 has 16 amino acids. The CDR3 is CASSLTLAGATDTQYF. The CDR3 DNA reads TGCGCCAGCAGCTTAACACTAGCGGGCGCCACAGATACGCAGTATTTT. Full variable domain (missing parts from reference TRBV5-1 and TRBJ2-3): KAGVTQTPRYLIKTRGQQVTLSCSPISGHRSVSWYQQTPGQGLQFLFEYFSETQRNKGNFPGRFSGRQFSNSRSEMNVSTLELGDSALYLCASSLTLAGATDTQYFGPGTRLTVL.

The chain couples TRBV10-3 to TRBJ1-1; D remains unclear. In germline, CDR1 is ENHRY, CDR2 SYGVKD. Trimming took off 2 bases at V and 0 bases at J, with 7 bases between the two ends. The CDR3 extends over 14 amino acids. CDR3 sequence (DNA): TGTGCCATCAGTGAGCAGCAGGTGAACACTGAAGCTTTCTTT. It specifies CAISEQQVNTEAFF.

Only one count was recorded for this clone. The chain links TRBV5-1 to TRBJ2-7; the match to TRBD1 covers 10 bases. Losses at the gene ends were 7 bases for V and 3 bases for J; bases not matched to a gene: 7. Germline values: CDR1 SGHRS, CDR2 YFSETQ. The CDR3 sequence is 14 residues long. CDR3 loop: CASGRDRGFYEQYF. CDR3 bases: TGCGCCAGCGGACGGGACAGGGGATTCTACGAGCAGTACTTC. The variable domain in full, completed from reference TRBV5-1 and TRBJ2-7, reads KAGVTQTPRYLIKTRGQQVTLSCSPISGHRSVSWYQQTPGQGLQFLFEYFSETQRNKGNFPGRFSGRQFSNSRSEMNVSTLELGDSALYLCASGRDRGFYEQYFGPGTRLTVT.

J is TRBJ2-3 and V is TRBV19; 7 bases line up with TRBD1. J lost 2 bases, V lost 1 base, and 9 bases had no gene match. The germline V gene encodes CDR1 LNHDA and CDR2 SQIVND (reference sequence). The CDR3 is 17 amino acids. The CDR3 protein is CASSIGQGRGSTDTQYF. The DNA for the CDR3 is TGTGCCAGTAGTATAGGACAGGGCAGGGGGTCCACAGATACGCAGTATTTT.

The chain combines TRBV3-1 (or the pseudogene TRBV3-2) with TRBJ1-1; the D gene is possibly TRBD1 (5 bases). CDR3 length: 17 residues. Trimming stripped 2 bases from V and 0 bases from J, with 16 bases between. CDR1 is LGHDT and CDR2 is YNNKEL in the germline V gene (reference sequence). For the CDR3, the DNA is TGTGCCAGCAGCCAAATGCGCGCGACAGCTTTGAACACTGAAGCTTTCTTT. Translated: CASSQMRATALNTEAFF.

The chain uses TRBV10-3 and TRBJ1-5, with unresolved D. The germline CDR1 and CDR2 sequences are ENHRY and SYGVKD. The CDR3 runs to 13 residues. Trimming left V 4 bases short and J 5 bases short, with 9 bases between. The CDR3 loop reads CAISGSQDQPQHF. Written as DNA, the CDR3 is TGTGCCATCAGTGGGTCTCAGGATCAGCCCCAGCATTTT.

The V and J genes are TRBV2 and TRBJ1-1; D gene ambiguous. V gave up 6 bases and J gave up 1 base, with 15 bases separating them. The V gene's germline CDR1 is SNHLY and CDR2 FYNNEI. The CDR3 spans 15 residues. CDR3 bases: TGTGCCAGCAGGGGGTTGAGACTAGAGAACACTGAAGCTTTCTTT. It yields the protein CASRGLRLENTEAFF.

The chain carries TRBV18 and TRBJ1-3, with D possibly being TRBD1 (5 bases). The ends were cut back, 1 base at V and 8 bases at J, with 21 bases in the middle. The CDR3 spans 17 residues. CDR1 and CDR2 from the germline V gene are KGHSH and LQKENI. The CDR3 DNA sequence: TGTGCCAGCTCACCACTTCCAAGACAGCGGGACGTGCACACCATATATTTT. It yields the protein CASSPLPRQRDVHTIYF.

There are a few counts of this clone. The V call is TRBV6-1, the J call TRBJ2-6; 7 bases align to TRBD2. Trimming removed 4 bases from V and 4 bases from J; junction bases left unmatched: 7. The CDR3 has 16 residues. Germline V gene sequence: CDR1 MNHNS, CDR2 SASEGT. This CDR3 reads CASSGPAGVGANVLTF. CDR3 sequence (DNA): TGTGCCAGCAGTGGGCCCGCGGGGGTAGGGGCCAACGTCCTGACTTTC.

V and J are TRBV30 and TRBJ1-2, with 7 bases matching TRBD1. CDR1 is GTSNPN and CDR2 is SVGIG in the germline V gene (reference sequence). The CDR3 has 13 residues. Trimming removed 4 bases from V and 5 bases from J; junction bases left unmatched: 7. DNA of the CDR3: TGTGCCTGGAAAAGGGGGCTGGGGTATGGCTACACCTTC. This encodes CAWKRGLGYGYTF.

V is TRBV11-2 and J is TRBJ2-7; D is unclear. This CDR3 is built from 13 residues. CDR1 is SGHAT and CDR2 is FQNNGV in the germline V gene. V gave up 2 bases and J gave up 7 bases, with 12 bases separating them. Here the CDR3 DNA reads TGTGCCAGCAGCTTACCAGGCGTCCCGGAGCAGTACTTC. It encodes CASSLPGVPEQYF.

V and J are TRBV19 and TRBJ2-1, with TRBD1 identical over 8 bases. The CDR3 is 14 residues long. Trimming took 7 bases from V and 4 from J; bases not matched to a gene: 6. Germline CDR1 is LNHDA and CDR2 is SQIVND (reference sequence). Here the CDR3 reads CASNWRQGYNEQFF. CDR3 coding DNA: TGTGCCAGTAACTGGAGACAGGGGTACAATGAGCAGTTCTTC.

The V and J genes are TRBV5-4 and TRBJ2-3; D might be TRBD2 (5 bases). V lost 3 bases and J lost 1, with 12 bases in between. Germline V gene data show CDR1 as SGHNT and CDR2 as YYREEE (reference sequence). The CDR3 totals 15 residues. Here the CDR3 reads CASSSGIQGTDTQYF. The CDR3 DNA follows: TGTGCCAGCAGCTCGGGAATTCAGGGCACAGATACGCAGTATTTT.